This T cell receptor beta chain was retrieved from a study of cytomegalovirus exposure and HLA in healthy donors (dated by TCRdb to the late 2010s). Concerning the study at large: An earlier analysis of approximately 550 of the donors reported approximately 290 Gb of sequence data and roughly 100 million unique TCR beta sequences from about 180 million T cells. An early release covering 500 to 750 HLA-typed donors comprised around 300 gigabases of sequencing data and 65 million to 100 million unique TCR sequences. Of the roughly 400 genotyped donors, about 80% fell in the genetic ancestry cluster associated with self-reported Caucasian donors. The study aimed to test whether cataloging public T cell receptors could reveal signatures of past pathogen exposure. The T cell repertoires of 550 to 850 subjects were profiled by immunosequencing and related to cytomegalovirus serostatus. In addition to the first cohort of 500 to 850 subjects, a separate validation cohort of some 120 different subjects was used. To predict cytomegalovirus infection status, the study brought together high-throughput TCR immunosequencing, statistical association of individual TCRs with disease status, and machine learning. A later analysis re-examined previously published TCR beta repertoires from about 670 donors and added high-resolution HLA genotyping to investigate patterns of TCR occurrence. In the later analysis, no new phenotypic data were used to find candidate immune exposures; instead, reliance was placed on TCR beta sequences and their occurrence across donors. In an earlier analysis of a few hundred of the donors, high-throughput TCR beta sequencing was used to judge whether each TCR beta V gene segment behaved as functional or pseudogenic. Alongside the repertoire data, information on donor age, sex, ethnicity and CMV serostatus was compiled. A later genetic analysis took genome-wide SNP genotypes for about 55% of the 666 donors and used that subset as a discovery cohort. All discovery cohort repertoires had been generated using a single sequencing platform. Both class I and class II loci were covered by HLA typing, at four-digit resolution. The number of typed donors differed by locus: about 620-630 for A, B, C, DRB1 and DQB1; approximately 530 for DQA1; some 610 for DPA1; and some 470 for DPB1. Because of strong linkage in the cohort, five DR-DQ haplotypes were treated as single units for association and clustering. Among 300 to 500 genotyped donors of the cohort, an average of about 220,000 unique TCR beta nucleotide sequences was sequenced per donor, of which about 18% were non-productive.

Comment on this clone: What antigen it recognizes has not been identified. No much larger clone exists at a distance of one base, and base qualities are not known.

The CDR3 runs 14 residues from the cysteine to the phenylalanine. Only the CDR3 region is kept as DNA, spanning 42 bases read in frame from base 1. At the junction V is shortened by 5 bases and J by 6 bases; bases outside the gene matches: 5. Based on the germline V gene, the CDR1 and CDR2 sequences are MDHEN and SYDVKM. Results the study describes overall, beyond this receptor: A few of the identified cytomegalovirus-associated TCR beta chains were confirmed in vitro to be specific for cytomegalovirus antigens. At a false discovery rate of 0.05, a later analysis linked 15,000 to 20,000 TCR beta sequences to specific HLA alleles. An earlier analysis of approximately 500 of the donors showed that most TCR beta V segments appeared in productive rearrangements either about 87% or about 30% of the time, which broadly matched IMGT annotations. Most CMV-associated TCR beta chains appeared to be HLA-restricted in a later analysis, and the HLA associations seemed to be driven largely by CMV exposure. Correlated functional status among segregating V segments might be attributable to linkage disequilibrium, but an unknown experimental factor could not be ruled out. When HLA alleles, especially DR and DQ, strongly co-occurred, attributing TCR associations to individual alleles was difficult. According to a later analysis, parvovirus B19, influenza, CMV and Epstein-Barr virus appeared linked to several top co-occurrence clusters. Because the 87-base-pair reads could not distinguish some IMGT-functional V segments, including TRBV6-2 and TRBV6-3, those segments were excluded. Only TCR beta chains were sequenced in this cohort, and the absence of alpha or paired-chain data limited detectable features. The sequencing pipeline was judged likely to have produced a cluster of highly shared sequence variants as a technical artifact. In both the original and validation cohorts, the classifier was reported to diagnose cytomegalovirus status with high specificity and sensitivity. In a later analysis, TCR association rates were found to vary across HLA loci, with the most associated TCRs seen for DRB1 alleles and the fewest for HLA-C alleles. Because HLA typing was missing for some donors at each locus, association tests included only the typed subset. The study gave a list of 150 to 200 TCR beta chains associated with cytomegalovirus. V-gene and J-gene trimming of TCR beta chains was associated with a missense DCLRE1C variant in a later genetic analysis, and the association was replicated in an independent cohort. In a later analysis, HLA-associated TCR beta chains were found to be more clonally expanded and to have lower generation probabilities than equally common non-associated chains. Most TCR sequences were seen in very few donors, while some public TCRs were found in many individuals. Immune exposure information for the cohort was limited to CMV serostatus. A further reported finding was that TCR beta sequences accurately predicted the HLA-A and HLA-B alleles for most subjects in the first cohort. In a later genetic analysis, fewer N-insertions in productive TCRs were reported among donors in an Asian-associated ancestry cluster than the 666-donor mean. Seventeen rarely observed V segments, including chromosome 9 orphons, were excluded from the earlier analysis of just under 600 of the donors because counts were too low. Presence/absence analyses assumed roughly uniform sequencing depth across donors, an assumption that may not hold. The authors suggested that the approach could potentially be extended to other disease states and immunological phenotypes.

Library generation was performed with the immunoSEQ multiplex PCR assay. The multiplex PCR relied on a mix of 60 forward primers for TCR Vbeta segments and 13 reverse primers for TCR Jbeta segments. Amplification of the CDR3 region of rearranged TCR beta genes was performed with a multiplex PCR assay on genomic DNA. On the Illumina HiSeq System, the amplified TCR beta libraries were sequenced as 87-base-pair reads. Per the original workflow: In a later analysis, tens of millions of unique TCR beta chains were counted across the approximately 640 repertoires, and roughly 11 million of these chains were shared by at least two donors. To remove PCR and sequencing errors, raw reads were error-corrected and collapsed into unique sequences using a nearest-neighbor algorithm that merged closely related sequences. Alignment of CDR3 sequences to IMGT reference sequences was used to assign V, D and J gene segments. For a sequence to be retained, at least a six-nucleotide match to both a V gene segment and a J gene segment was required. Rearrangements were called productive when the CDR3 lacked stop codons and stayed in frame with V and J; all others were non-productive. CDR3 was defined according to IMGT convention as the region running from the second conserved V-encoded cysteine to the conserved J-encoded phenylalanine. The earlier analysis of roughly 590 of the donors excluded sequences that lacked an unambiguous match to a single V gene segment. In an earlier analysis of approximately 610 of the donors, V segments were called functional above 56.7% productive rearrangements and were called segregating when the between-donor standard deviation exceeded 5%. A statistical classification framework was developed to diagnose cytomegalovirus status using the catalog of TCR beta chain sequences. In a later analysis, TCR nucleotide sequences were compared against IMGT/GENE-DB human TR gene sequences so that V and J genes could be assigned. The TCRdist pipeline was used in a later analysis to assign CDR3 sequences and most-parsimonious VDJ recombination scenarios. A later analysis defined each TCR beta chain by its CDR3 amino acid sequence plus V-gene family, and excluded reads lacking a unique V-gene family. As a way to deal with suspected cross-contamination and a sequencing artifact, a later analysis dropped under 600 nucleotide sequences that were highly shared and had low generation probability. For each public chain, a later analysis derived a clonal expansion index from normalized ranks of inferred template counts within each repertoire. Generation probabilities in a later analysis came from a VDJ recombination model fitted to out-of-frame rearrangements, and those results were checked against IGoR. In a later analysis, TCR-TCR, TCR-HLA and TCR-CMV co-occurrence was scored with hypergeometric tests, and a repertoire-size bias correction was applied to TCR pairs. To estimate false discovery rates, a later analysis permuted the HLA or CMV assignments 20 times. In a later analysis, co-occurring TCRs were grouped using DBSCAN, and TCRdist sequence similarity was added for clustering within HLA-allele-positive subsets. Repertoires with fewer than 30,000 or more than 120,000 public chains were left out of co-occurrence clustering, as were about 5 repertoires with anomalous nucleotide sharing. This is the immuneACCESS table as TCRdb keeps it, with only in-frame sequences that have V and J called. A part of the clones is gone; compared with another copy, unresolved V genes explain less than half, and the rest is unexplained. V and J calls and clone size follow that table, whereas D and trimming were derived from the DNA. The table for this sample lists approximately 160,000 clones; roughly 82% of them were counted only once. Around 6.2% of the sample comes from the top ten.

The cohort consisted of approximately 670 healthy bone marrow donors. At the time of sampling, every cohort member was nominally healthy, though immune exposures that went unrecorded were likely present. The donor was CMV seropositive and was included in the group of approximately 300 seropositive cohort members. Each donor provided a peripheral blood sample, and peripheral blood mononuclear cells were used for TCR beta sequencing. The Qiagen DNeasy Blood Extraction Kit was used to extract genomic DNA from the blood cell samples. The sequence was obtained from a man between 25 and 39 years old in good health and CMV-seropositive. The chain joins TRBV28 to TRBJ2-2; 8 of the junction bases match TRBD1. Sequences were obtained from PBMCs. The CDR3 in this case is CASSPLQGAGELFF. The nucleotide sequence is TGTGCCAGCAGTCCCCTACAGGGGGCCGGGGAGCTGTTTTTT.